A single sample is the source of the 29 T cell receptor beta chains below, sequenced in a study of T cells in Graves' hyperthyroidism and ophthalmopathy. Amplified TCR beta CDR3 regions derived from RNA transcripts. The primer set for the first-round RT-PCR of the TCR CDR3 was HTBI. One entry per CDR3 protein, called by TCRdb with MiXCR from the multiplex PCR reads. This sample yields around 720,000 distinct CDR3 sequences, of which 35% are seen a single time; around 31% belongs to the top ten. The sequencing input was blood. The receptors come from a woman in her forties with Graves' hyperthyroidism.

This clonotype occurred a few times. V and J are TRBV2 and TRBJ1-6; weak D call: TRBD1 (5 bases). This CDR3 is built from 17 residues. Germline V gene data show CDR1 as SNHLY and CDR2 as FYNNEI. V lost 0 bases and J lost 9, with 18 bases in between. CDR3 protein: CASSEALLGRVRSPLHF. The CDR3 nucleotides read TGTGCCAGCAGTGAAGCGCTTCTGGGCAGGGTGCGTTCACCCCTCCACTTT.

The sample holds many counts of this clonotype. V is TRBV24-1 and J is TRBJ2-7; 10 nucleotides align to TRBD1. Trimming at V came to 6 bases and at J to 5 bases, leaving 6 bases not matched to a gene. CDR1 and CDR2 from the germline V gene are KGHDR and SFDVKD. This CDR3 is built from 14 residues. The CDR3 protein is CATSQGQGSDEQYF. The CDR3 DNA sequence: TGTGCCACCAGTCAGGGACAGGGGTCCGACGAGCAGTACTTC.

This clonotype occurred many times. The chain uses TRBV7-8 and TRBJ2-5; no firm D call. The V gene's germline CDR1 is SGHVS and CDR2 FQNEAQ. With 4 bases removed from V and 0 bases from J, the gap between germline ends came to 15 bases. CDR3 length: 16 amino acids. CDR3 coding DNA: TGTGCCAGCAGCTCCACAGACGTTCCCTACCAAGAGACCCAGTACTTC. This gives the protein CASSSTDVPYQETQYF.

This clonotype was observed at least ten times. The genes are TRBV20-1 and TRBJ1-2, with no clear D. Trimming stripped 4 bases from V and 8 bases from J, with 14 bases between. CDR3 length: 12 amino acids. Germline CDR1 is DFQATT and CDR2 is SNEGSKA (reference sequence). CDR3 coding DNA: TGCAGTGCTAAACTTAGTCCGAGGGGCTACACCTTC. It is translated as CSAKLSPRGYTF.

This clonotype was seen many times. V gene TRBV6-4 combines with J gene TRBJ1-1; D may be TRBD1 (5 bases). Trimming stripped 2 bases from V and 1 base from J, with 5 bases between. This CDR3 comprises 13 residues. Germline lookup yields CDR1 MRHNA and CDR2 SNTAGT. CDR3: CASSDDRNTEAFF. DNA of the CDR3: TGTGCCAGCAGTGACGACAGGAACACTGAAGCTTTCTTT.

This clonotype occurred a few times. This chain uses TRBV5-1 with TRBJ1-1; 9 bases fit TRBD1. Germline V CDR1 and CDR2: SGHRS, YFSETQ. The J segment lost 4 bases and the V segment lost 4 bases, leaving 11 bases of the junction unmatched. The CDR3 contains 16 residues. In nucleotides, the CDR3 is TGCGCCAGCAGCCGGGGGGACAGGGTGGTGGGCACTGAAGCTTTCTTT. Translating it yields CASSRGDRVVGTEAFF.

The rearrangement uses TRBV19 and TRBJ1-5, with D uncertain. Germline V lookup: CDR1 LNHDA, CDR2 SQIVND (reference sequence). The germline V and J ends were trimmed by 9 bases and 7 bases, with 22 bases remaining between them. The CDR3 is 15 residues long. The CDR3 spells CASTNARGFRQPQHF. In DNA, the CDR3 is TGTGCCAGCACCAACGCACGGGGATTTAGACAGCCCCAGCATTTT.

This clonotype was seen at least ten times. The chain links TRBV29-1 to TRBJ2-2; no clear D gene. Germline CDR1 and CDR2: SQVTM and ANQGSEA. The CDR3 covers 15 residues. Trimming took off 7 bases at V and 0 bases at J, with 15 bases between the two ends. CDR3 bases: TGCAGCGCCGAAGAGCGCGAAGCGAACACCGGGGAGCTGTTTTTT. Translation gives CSAEEREANTGELFF.

The chain has TRBV10-3 and TRBJ1-1; 7 nucleotides match TRBD1. V lost 11 bases to trimming and J lost 0 bases; unmatched junction nucleotides: 15. Germline V gene sequence: CDR1 ENHRY, CDR2 SYGVKD. This CDR3 is built from 16 residues. The CDR3 DNA reads TGTGCCTGGAACCGGGACAGAACTTCGATGAACACTGAAGCTTTCTTT. It specifies CAWNRDRTSMNTEAFF.

V gene TRBV20-1 combines with J gene TRBJ2-5; no clear D. V lost 7 bases and J 4 bases, leaving 10 bases between the germline ends. Germline CDR1 reads DFQATT; CDR2 reads SNEGSKA (reference sequence). This CDR3 has 11 residues. The DNA of the CDR3 is TGCAGTGATGGGGTTGCAGAGACCCAGTACTTC. Its translation is CSDGVAETQYF.

Comments on this clonotype: Since a much larger clone is just one base distant, this may be a read error. The chain recombines TRBV2 with TRBJ1-5; 8 bases map to TRBD1. Germline V CDR1 and CDR2: SNHLY, FYNNEI. The CDR3 covers 14 residues. The V segment lost 8 bases and the J segment 4 bases; nucleotides outside the gene matches: 7. CDR3 region: CASCGDRGNQPQHF. The CDR3, as DNA: TGTGCCAGCTGTGGAGACAGGGGAAATCAGCCCCAGCATTTT.

This clonotype has a handful of counts. The V call is TRBV6-5, the J call TRBJ1-2, with a tentative D call TRBD1 (5 bases). Germline values: CDR1 MNHEY, CDR2 SVGAGI. This CDR3 comprises 15 residues. The germline V and J ends were trimmed by 4 bases and 5 bases, with 17 bases remaining between them. The CDR3 is CASSSGPQGEYGYTF. CDR3 nucleotide sequence: TGTGCCAGCAGTTCGGGGCCCCAGGGAGAATATGGCTACACCTTC.

The sample holds many counts of this clonotype. CDR3 bases: TGCGCCAGCCTTCTGGTCTCCGGGACAGTCGTCTCTGGAAACACCATATATTTT. As protein: CASLLVSGTVVSGNTIYF. This chain connects TRBV10-2 to TRBJ1-3; TRBD1 matches 7 bases. The V gene's germline CDR1 is WSHSY and CDR2 SAAADI. The CDR3 runs 18 residues. With V trimmed by 8 bases and J by 0 bases, 16 bases remained unmatched.

In its sample, this clonotype was seen many times. CDR3 protein: CASSIVATNEKLFF. CDR3 in DNA: TGTGCCAGCAGCATCGTTGCAACTAATGAAAAACTGTTTTTT. This chain connects TRBV7-2 to TRBJ1-4; D ambiguous. V shed 5 bases and J shed 0 bases, with 7 bases lying between them. Germline-derived CDR1 and CDR2 are SGHTA and FQGNSA. This CDR3 is 14 amino acids long.

Of note for this clonotype: The junction differs from germline at one of its ends, possibly a read error. The CDR3 region is CASSPFAGPTDAFF. CDR3 in DNA: TGTGCCAGCAGTCCCTTCGCAGGCCCCACTGACGCTTTCTTT. The chain employs TRBV6-5 and TRBJ1-1; D ambiguous. CDR1 and CDR2 (germline): MNHEY, SVGAGI. The CDR3 length is 14 residues.

The chain couples TRBV6-5 to TRBJ2-2, with D possibly being TRBD1 or TRBD2 (6 bases each). The CDR3 totals 18 residues. Trimming stripped 0 bases from V and 1 base from J, with 15 bases between. Germline loops: CDR1 MNHEY, CDR2 SVGAGI. The CDR3 sequence is CASSYSTRDTLNTGELFF. The CDR3, as DNA: TGTGCCAGCAGTTACTCGACGCGGGACACCCTGAACACCGGGGAGCTGTTTTTT.

The table lists this clonotype with many counts. The V call is TRBV7-3, the J call TRBJ2-7, with 8 bases that match TRBD1. The germline V gene has CDR1 SGHTA and CDR2 FQGTGA. CDR3 length: 13 residues. Unmatched junction bases numbered 5, after V lost 6 bases and J lost 4 bases. Written as DNA, the CDR3 is TGTGCCAGCAGATCAGGGGGCTCGTACGAGCAGTACTTC. This encodes CASRSGGSYEQYF. The complete variable domain, with remaining parts taken from reference TRBV7-3 and TRBJ2-7, reads GAGVSQTPSNKVTEKGKYVELRCDPISGHTALYWYRQSLGQGPEFLIYFQGTGAADDSGLPNDRFFAVRPEGSVSTLKIQRTERGDSAVYLCASRSGGSYEQYFGPGTRLTVT.

The J gene is TRBJ1-3, the V gene TRBV6-5; 8 bases fit TRBD1. Germline V CDR1 and CDR2: MNHEY, SVGAGI. V lost 6 bases, J lost 4 bases, and 5 bases stayed unmatched. The CDR3 consists of 14 residues. CDR3 sequence: CASRLDRAGNTIYF. DNA of the CDR3: TGTGCCAGCAGACTGGACAGGGCAGGAAACACCATATATTTT.

V is TRBV19 and J is TRBJ1-5, with D possibly TRBD1 on 5 matching bases. V lost 3 bases and J lost 1, with 13 bases in between. Germline V lookup: CDR1 LNHDA, CDR2 SQIVND (reference sequence). The CDR3 length is 16 residues. DNA for the CDR3: TGTGCCAGTAGTATTCAAGGGGCAGGGAGCAATCAGCCCCAGCATTTT. Its translation is CASSIQGAGSNQPQHF.

This clonotype was seen ten or more times. J is TRBJ2-5 and V is TRBV7-2; tentatively, D is TRBD2 (5 bases). This CDR3 has 16 residues. Trimming left V 4 bases short and J 4 bases short, with 19 bases between. CDR1 and CDR2 (germline): SGHTA, FQGNSA. The CDR3 DNA follows: TGTGCCAGCAGCTCCCTAGCTCGGTCGCTCGGAGAGACCCAGTACTTC. This sequence encodes CASSSLARSLGETQYF.

On this clonotype itself: Given a much more abundant clone one base away, this may be a read error. This chain connects TRBV5-5 to TRBJ1-2; TRBD1 matches 9 bases. This CDR3 contains 15 residues. The germline CDR1 and CDR2 sequences are SGHKS and YYEKEE (reference sequence). Losses at the gene ends were 5 bases for V and 6 bases for J; bases not matched to a gene: 11. CDR3 in amino acids: CASRKTGGAPNGYTF. The CDR3 region has the DNA TGTGCCAGCAGGAAAACAGGGGGCGCTCCTAATGGCTACACCTTC.

The V gene is TRBV29-1, the J gene TRBJ2-3; no reliable D call. From germline, CDR1 is SQVTM and CDR2 ANQGSEA. V dropped 4 bases and J dropped 1 base, with 12 bases sitting between them. The CDR3 totals 14 residues. The chain's CDR3 is CSVAAVIGTDTQYF. The DNA of the CDR3 is TGCAGCGTTGCGGCAGTTATAGGCACAGATACGCAGTATTTT.

The J gene is TRBJ1-2, the V gene TRBV6-6; maybe TRBD1 (5 bases). The CDR3 contains 17 residues. V lost 6 bases and J lost 3, with 23 bases in between. Germline V lookup: CDR1 MNHNY, CDR2 SVGAGI (reference sequence). The CDR3 here is CASRAPGLIPPYYGYTF. CDR3 DNA: TGTGCCAGCAGAGCCCCGGGACTGATACCCCCCTACTATGGCTACACCTTC.

The rearrangement uses TRBV10-2 and TRBJ1-1; D is undetermined. The CDR3 contains 15 residues. V gave up 5 bases and J gave up 4 bases, with 17 bases separating them. Germline V gives CDR1 WSHSY, CDR2 SAAADI. The CDR3, as DNA: TGCGCCAGCAGTTTCAAGAGCCAGACGGTCACTGAAGCTTTCTTT. Protein sequence: CASSFKSQTVTEAFF.

This clonotype was detected ten times or more. V and J are TRBV20-1 and TRBJ1-2, with D hard to call. The CDR3 is made up of 14 amino acids. Trimming shortened V by 0 bases and J by 0 bases, and 8 bases separated the two germline ends. In germline, CDR1 is DFQATT, CDR2 SNEGSKA (reference sequence). The CDR3 DNA follows: TGCAGTGCTAGAGATTGGGGAACTAACTATGGCTACACCTTC. Translating it yields CSARDWGTNYGYTF.

V is TRBV12-3 or TRBV12-4 and J is TRBJ2-7; 10 bases align to TRBD2. V was clipped by 7 bases and J by 7 bases; unmatched bases: 10. The CDR3 totals 14 residues. The chain's CDR3 is CASNVLAGNNEQYF. CDR3 nucleotide sequence: TGTGCCAGCAACGTACTAGCGGGGAACAATGAGCAGTACTTC.

In this sample, this clonotype turned up many times. The chain has TRBV20-1 and TRBJ1-5; no reliable D call. V was clipped by 5 bases and J by 3 bases, with 14 bases between them. The germline V gene has CDR1 DFQATT and CDR2 SNEGSKA (reference sequence). This CDR3 is built from 14 residues. CDR3 nucleotide sequence: TGCAGTGCTGACGAGGAGGGAATCAATCAGCCCCAGCATTTT. Translated, it gives CSADEEGINQPQHF.

At least ten counts were recorded for this clonotype. J is TRBJ2-2 and V is TRBV2, with 12 bases identical to TRBD1. The CDR3 contains 15 residues. V was pared by 7 bases and J by 3 bases, with 3 bases of the junction left unmatched. The germline gives CDR1 SNHLY, CDR2 FYNNEI. CDR3 in DNA: TGTGCCAGCAATGGGGACAGGGGGCACACCGGGGAGCTGTTTTTT. Protein product: CASNGDRGHTGELFF.

The chain recombines TRBV9 with TRBJ1-2; 8 bases agree with TRBD1. The CDR3 totals 16 residues. The germline gives CDR1 SGDLS, CDR2 YYNGEE. V trimming: 6 bases; J trimming: 4 bases; junction bases outside the gene matches: 14. CDR3 in DNA: TGTGCCAGCACCTCTTGGACAGGGCCAAGCACCTATGGCTACACCTTC. Translation: CASTSWTGPSTYGYTF.